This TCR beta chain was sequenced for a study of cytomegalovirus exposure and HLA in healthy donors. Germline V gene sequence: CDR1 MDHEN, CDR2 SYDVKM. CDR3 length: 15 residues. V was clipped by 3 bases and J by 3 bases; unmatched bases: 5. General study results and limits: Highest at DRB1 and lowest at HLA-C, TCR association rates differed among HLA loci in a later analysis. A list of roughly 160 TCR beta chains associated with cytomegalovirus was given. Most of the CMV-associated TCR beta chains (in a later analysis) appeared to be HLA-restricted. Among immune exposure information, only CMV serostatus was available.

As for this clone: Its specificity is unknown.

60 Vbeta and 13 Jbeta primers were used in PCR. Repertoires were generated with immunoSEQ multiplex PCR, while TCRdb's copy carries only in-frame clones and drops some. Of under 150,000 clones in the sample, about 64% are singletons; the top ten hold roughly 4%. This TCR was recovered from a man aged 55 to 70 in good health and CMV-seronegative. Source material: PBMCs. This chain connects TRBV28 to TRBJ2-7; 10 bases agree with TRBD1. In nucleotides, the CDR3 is TGTGCCAGCAGTTTCCGGGACAGGGGTTTCTACGAGCAGTACTTC. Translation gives CASSFRDRGFYEQYF.